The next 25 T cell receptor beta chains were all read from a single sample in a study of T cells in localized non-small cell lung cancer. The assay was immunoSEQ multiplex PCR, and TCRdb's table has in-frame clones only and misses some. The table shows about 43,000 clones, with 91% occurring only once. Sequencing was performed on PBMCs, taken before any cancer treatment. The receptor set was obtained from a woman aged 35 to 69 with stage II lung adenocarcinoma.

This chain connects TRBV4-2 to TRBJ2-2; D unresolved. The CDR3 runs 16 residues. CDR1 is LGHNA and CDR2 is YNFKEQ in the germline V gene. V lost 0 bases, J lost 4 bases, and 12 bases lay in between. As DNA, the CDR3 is TGTGCCAGCAGCCAAGATCAACCTGGTACCACCGGGGAGCTGTTTTTT. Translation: CASSQDQPGTTGELFF.

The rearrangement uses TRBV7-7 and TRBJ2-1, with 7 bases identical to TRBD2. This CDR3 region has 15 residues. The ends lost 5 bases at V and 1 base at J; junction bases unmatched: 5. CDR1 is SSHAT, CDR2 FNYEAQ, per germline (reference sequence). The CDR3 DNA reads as TGTGCCAGCAGCCCGACTAGCTTTTCCTACAATGAGCAGTTCTTC. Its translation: CASSPTSFSYNEQFF. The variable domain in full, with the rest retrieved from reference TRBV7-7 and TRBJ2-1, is GAGVSQSPRYKVTKRGQDVTLRCDPISSHATLYWYQQALGQGPEFLTYFNYEAQPDKSGLPSDRFSAERPEGSISTLTIQRTEQRDSAMYRCASSPTSFSYNEQFFGPGTRLTVL.

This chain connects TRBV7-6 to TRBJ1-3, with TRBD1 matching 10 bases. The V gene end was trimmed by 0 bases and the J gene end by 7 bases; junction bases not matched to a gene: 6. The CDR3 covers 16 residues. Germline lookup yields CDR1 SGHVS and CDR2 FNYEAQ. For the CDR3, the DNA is TGTGCCAGCAGCTTAGCGGTGGGACAGGGGAGGAACACCATATATTTT. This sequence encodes CASSLAVGQGRNTIYF.

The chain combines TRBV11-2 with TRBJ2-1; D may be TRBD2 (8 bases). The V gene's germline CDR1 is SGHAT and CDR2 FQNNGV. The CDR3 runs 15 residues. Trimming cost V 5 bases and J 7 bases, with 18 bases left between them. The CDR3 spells CASSREGAAPNEQFF. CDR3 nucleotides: TGTGCCAGCAGCCGGGAGGGGGCAGCGCCGAATGAGCAGTTCTTC.

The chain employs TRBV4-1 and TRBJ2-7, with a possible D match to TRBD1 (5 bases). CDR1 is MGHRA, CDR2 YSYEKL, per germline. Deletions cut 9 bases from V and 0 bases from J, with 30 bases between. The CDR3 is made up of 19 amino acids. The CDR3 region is CARAPEGQDPPQVSYEQYF. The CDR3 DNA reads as TGCGCCAGGGCGCCGGAAGGACAAGATCCCCCCCAGGTCTCCTACGAGCAGTACTTC.

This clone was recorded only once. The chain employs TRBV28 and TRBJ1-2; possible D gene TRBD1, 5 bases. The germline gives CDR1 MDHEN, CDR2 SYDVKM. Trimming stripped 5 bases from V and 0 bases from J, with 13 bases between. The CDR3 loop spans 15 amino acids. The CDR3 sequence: CASSPPRGANYGYTF. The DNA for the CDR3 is TGTGCCAGCAGTCCCCCACGGGGGGCTAACTATGGCTACACCTTC.

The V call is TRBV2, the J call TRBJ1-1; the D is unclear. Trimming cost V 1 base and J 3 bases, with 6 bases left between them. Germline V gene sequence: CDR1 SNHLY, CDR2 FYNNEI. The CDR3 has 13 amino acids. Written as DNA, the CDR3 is TGTGCCAGCAGTGAAGACGGACACACTGAAGCTTTCTTT. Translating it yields CASSEDGHTEAFF.

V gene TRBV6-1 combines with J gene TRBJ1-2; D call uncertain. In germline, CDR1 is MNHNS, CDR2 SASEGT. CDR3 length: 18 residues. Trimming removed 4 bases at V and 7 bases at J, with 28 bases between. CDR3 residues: CASSALDKSTLLKAGYTF. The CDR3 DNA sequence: TGTGCCAGCAGTGCCCTAGACAAATCAACCTTACTGAAGGCTGGCTACACCTTC.

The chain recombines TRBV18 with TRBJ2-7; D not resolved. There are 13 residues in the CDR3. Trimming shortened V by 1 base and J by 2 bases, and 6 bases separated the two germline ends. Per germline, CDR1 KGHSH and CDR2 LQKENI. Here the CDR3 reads CASSPRRTYEQYF. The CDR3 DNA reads TGTGCCAGCTCACCACGGCGGACCTACGAGCAGTACTTC. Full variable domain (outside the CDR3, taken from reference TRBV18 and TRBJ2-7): NAGVMQNPRHLVRRRGQEARLRCSPMKGHSHVYWYRQLPEEGLKFMVYLQKENIIDESGMPKERFSAEFPKEGPSILRIQQVVRGDSAAYFCASSPRRTYEQYFGPGTRLTVT.

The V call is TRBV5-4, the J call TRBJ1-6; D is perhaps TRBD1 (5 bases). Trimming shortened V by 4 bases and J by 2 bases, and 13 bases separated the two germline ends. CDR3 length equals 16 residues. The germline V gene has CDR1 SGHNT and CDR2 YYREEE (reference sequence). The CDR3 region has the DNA TGTGCCAGCAGCCTAGGGGCAGGGCCCTATAATTCACCCCTCCACTTT. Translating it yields CASSLGAGPYNSPLHF. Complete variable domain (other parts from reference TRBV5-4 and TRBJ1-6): ETGVTQSPTHLIKTRGQQVTLRCSSQSGHNTVSWYQQALGQGPQFIFQYYREEENGRGNFPPRFSGLQFPNYSSELNVNALELDDSALYLCASSLGAGPYNSPLHFGNGTRLTVT.

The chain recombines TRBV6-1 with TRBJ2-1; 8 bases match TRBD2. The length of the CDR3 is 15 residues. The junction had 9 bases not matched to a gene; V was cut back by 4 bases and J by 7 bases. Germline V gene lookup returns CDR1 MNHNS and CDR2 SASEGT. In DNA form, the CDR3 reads TGTGCCAGCAGTGTTATTAGCGGGATAGGTAATGAGCAGTTCTTC. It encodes CASSVISGIGNEQFF.

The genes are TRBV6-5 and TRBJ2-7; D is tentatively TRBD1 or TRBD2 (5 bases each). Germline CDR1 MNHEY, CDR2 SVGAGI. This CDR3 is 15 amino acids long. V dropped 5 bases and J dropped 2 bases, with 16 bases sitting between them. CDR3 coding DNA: TGTGCCAGCAGTCGCCCGAGGGACGGGACCTACGAGCAGTACTTC. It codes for CASSRPRDGTYEQYF.

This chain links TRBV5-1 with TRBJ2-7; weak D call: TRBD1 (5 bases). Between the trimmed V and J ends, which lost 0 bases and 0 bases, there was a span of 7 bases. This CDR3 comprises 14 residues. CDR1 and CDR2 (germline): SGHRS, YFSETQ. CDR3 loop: CASSLGTNSYEQYF. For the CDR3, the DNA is TGCGCCAGCAGCTTGGGGACAAACTCCTACGAGCAGTACTTC.

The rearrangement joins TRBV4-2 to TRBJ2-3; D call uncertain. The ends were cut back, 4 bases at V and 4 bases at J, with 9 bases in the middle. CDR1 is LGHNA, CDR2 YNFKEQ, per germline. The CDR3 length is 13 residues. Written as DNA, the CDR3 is TGTGCCAGCAGCCCCCGCGGTCCAGATACGCAGTATTTT. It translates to CASSPRGPDTQYF.

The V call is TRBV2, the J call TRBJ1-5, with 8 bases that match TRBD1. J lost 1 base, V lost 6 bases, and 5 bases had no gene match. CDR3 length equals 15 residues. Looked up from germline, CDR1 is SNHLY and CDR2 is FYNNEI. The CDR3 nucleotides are TGTGCCAGCAGAGACACAGGGGGGAGCAATCAGCCCCAGCATTTT. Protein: CASRDTGGSNQPQHF.

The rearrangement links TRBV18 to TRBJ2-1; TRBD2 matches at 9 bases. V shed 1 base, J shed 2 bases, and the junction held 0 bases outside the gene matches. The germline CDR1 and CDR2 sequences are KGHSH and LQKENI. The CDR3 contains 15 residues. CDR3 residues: CASSPLAGAYNEQFF. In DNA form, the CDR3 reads TGTGCCAGCTCACCACTAGCGGGAGCCTACAATGAGCAGTTCTTC.

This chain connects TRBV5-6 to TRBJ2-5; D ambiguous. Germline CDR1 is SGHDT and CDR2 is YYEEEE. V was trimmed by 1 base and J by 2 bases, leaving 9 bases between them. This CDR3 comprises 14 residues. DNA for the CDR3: TGTGCCAGCAGCTTGAGGTACGGACAAGAGACCCAGTACTTC. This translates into CASSLRYGQETQYF.

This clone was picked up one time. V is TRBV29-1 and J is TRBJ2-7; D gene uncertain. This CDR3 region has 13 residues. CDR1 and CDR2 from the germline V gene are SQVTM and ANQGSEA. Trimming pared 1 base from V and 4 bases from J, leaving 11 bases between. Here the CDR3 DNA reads TGCAGCGTTGAAGTTCGGCTTGGGTACGAGCAGTACTTC. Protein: CSVEVRLGYEQYF.

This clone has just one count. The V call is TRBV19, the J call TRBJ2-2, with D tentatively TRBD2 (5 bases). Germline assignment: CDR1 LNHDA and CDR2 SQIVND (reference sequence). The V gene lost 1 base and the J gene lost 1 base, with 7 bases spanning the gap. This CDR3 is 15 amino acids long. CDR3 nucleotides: TGTGCCAGTAGTATAGCTGGAGGGAACACCGGGGAGCTGTTTTTT. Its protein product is CASSIAGGNTGELFF.

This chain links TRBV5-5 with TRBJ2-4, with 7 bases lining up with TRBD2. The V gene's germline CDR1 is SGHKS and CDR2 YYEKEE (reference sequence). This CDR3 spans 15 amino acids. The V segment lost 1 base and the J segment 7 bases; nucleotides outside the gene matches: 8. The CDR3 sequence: CASSLKAGVENIQYF. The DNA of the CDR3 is TGTGCCAGCAGCTTGAAGGCGGGAGTAGAGAACATTCAGTACTTC. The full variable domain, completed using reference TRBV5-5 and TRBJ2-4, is DAGVTQSPTHLIKTRGQQVTLRCSPISGHKSVSWYQQVLGQGPQFIFQYYEKEERGRGNFPDRFSARQFPNYSSELNVNALLLGDSALYLCASSLKAGVENIQYFGAGTRLSVL.

The chain's CDR3 is CATKPPGQGNIQYF. The CDR3 coding sequence is TGTGCCACAAAACCTCCGGGACAGGGGAACATTCAGTACTTC. The V call is TRBV19, the J call TRBJ2-4; 10 positions match TRBD1. With 10 bases clipped from V and 7 bases from J, the junction kept 10 bases outside the gene matches. Germline V gene sequence: CDR1 LNHDA, CDR2 SQIVND (reference sequence). This CDR3 comprises 14 residues.

CDR3 in amino acids: CSVEEVGRGEQFF. The CDR3 nucleotides are TGCAGCGTTGAGGAGGTGGGCCGCGGGGAGCAGTTCTTC. This rearrangement joins TRBV29-1 to TRBJ2-1; D is perhaps TRBD2 (5 bases). V was pared by 3 bases and J by 10 bases, with 16 bases between. Germline V CDR1 and CDR2: SQVTM, ANQGSEA. This CDR3 contains 13 residues.

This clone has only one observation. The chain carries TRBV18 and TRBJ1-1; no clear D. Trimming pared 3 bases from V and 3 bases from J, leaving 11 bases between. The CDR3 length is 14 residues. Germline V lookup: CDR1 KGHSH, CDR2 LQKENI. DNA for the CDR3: TGTGCCAGCTCACCGTCCGGGTTGCACACTGAAGCTTTCTTT. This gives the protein CASSPSGLHTEAFF. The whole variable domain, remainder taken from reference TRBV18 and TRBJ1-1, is NAGVMQNPRHLVRRRGQEARLRCSPMKGHSHVYWYRQLPEEGLKFMVYLQKENIIDESGMPKERFSAEFPKEGPSILRIQQVVRGDSAAYFCASSPSGLHTEAFFGQGTRLTVV.

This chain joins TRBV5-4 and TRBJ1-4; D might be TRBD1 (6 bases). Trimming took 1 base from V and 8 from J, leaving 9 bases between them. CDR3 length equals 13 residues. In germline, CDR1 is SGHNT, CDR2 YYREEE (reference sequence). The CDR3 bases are TGTGCCAGCAGCTTGCAGGGGAGCGAAAAACTGTTTTTT. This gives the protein CASSLQGSEKLFF.

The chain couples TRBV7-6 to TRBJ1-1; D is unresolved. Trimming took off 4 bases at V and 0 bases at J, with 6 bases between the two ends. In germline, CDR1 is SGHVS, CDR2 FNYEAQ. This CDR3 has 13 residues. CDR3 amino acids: CASSSQMNTEAFF. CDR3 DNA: TGTGCCAGCAGCTCCCAGATGAACACTGAAGCTTTCTTT.